The 31 T cell receptor beta chains below all came from one sample that was sequenced in a study of T cell changes during pregnancy in multiple sclerosis. Sequencing was performed with immunoSEQ multiplex PCR; in TCRdb, only in-frame clones are kept and a portion is missing. The table records around 70,000 clones, about 92% of them present only once. Specimen: peripheral blood, collected before pregnancy. Receptor source: a female donor with multiple sclerosis, enrolled in a pregnancy study.

CDR3 sequence: CAIREQGGETQYF. The CDR3 nucleotides read TGTGCCATCAGAGAACAGGGGGGAGAGACCCAGTACTTC. The chain is built from TRBV10-3 and TRBJ2-5; TRBD1 aligns across 8 bases. This CDR3 is built from 13 residues. CDR1 is ENHRY, CDR2 SYGVKD, per germline. V lost 6 bases to trimming and J lost 4 bases; unmatched junction nucleotides: 4.

The V call is TRBV5-6, the J call TRBJ2-7; no firm D call. The V gene lost 3 bases and the J gene lost 7 bases, with 17 bases spanning the gap. Germline CDR1 is SGHDT and CDR2 is YYEEEE. The CDR3 length is 14 residues. In nucleotides, the CDR3 is TGTGCCAGCAGCTCCAGGAATCTGATAGATGAGCAGTACTTC. The encoded protein is CASSSRNLIDEQYF.

V usage is TRBV5-4 and J usage is TRBJ2-7; D possibly corresponds to TRBD1 (5 bases). This CDR3 spans 15 amino acids. Germline V gene sequence: CDR1 SGHNT, CDR2 YYREEE (reference sequence). Trimming took 0 bases from V and 3 from J, leaving 13 bases between them. CDR3 coding DNA: TGTGCCAGCAGCTTGGGTCCAGGGCGAGGCTACGAGCAGTACTTC. Translation gives CASSLGPGRGYEQYF. The complete variable domain, with remaining parts taken from reference TRBV5-4 and TRBJ2-7, reads ETGVTQSPTHLIKTRGQQVTLRCSSQSGHNTVSWYQQALGQGPQFIFQYYREEENGRGNFPPRFSGLQFPNYSSELNVNALELDDSALYLCASSLGPGRGYEQYFGPGTRLTVT.

The chain has TRBV6-4 and TRBJ2-1, with 10 positions matching TRBD1. Germline loops: CDR1 MRHNA, CDR2 SNTAGT. The CDR3 covers 15 residues. V was pared by 10 bases and J by 5 bases, with 11 bases of the junction left unmatched. The CDR3 protein is CANLLRGQGNNEQFF. In nucleotides, the CDR3 is TGTGCCAACCTTCTGAGGGGACAGGGGAACAATGAGCAGTTCTTC.

Written as DNA, the CDR3 is TGTGCCAGCAGCGTAGGGGACAGGGCTAATGAAAAACTGTTTTTT. Translated, it gives CASSVGDRANEKLFF. The chain uses TRBV9 and TRBJ1-4; 9 nucleotides match TRBD1. V was pared by 0 bases and J by 3 bases, with 0 bases of the junction left unmatched. CDR1 and CDR2 (germline): SGDLS, YYNGEE. This CDR3 has 15 residues.

The chain carries TRBV7-9 and TRBJ2-7, with 11 nucleotides matching TRBD2. V gave up 1 base and J gave up 7 bases; unmatched junction bases: 0. CDR1 and CDR2 (germline): SEHNR, FQNEAQ (reference sequence). CDR3 length: 13 residues. The CDR3 coding sequence is TGTGCCAGCAGCTTAGGGACTAGCGGGGAGCAGTACTTC. Encoded protein: CASSLGTSGEQYF.

The rearrangement links TRBV7-9 to TRBJ2-1, with 7 bases matching TRBD1. The germline gives CDR1 SEHNR, CDR2 FQNEAQ (reference sequence). Trimming cost V 4 bases and J 5 bases; bases outside gene matches: 8. The CDR3 is made up of 15 amino acids. CDR3 region: CASSSPGQLNNEQFF. CDR3 bases: TGTGCCAGCAGCTCACCGGGACAGCTCAACAATGAGCAGTTCTTC. The variable domain in full, with the rest retrieved from reference TRBV7-9 and TRBJ2-1, is DTGVSQNPRHKITKRGQNVTFRCDPISEHNRLYWYRQTLGQGPEFLTYFQNEAQLEKSRLLSDRFSAERPKGSFSTLEIQRTEQGDSAMYLCASSSPGQLNNEQFFGPGTRLTVL.

The chain carries TRBV4-1 and TRBJ2-3; TRBD2 aligns across 10 bases. V trimming: 3 bases; J trimming: 2 bases; junction bases outside the gene matches: 8. The CDR3 is 17 residues long. The germline gives CDR1 MGHRA, CDR2 YSYEKL. In DNA form, the CDR3 reads TGCGCCAGCAGCCAGAGGGGAGGGACTAGCGACACAGATACGCAGTATTTT. This codes for CASSQRGGTSDTDTQYF.

The chain has TRBV19 and TRBJ1-2, with D possibly being TRBD1 (6 bases). Per germline, CDR1 LNHDA and CDR2 SQIVND (reference sequence). The CDR3 length is 14 residues. With 1 base removed from V and 6 bases from J, the gap between germline ends came to 12 bases. The CDR3 spells CASSIVDSPDGYTF. CDR3 in DNA: TGTGCCAGTAGTATAGTGGACAGTCCGGATGGCTACACCTTC.

The chain uses TRBV4-2 and TRBJ2-5, with TRBD2 matching 9 bases. V gave up 4 bases and J gave up 3 bases; unmatched junction bases: 6. The CDR3 length is 15 residues. Germline assignment: CDR1 LGHNA and CDR2 YNFKEQ. The CDR3 region is CASSPLAGPKETQYF. The CDR3, as DNA: TGTGCCAGCAGCCCACTAGCGGGTCCTAAAGAGACCCAGTACTTC.

The chain links TRBV2 to TRBJ2-2; possibly TRBD2 for D (5 bases). The CDR3 spans 14 residues. Trimming took 8 bases from V and 6 from J, leaving 16 bases between them. Germline CDR1 is SNHLY and CDR2 is FYNNEI. The CDR3 loop is CASGRLGLPGELFF. In nucleotides, the CDR3 is TGTGCCAGCGGCAGGCTAGGACTTCCCGGGGAGCTGTTTTTT.

The V gene is TRBV7-2, the J gene TRBJ2-7; TRBD2 matches 13 bases. CDR1 and CDR2 (germline): SGHTA, FQGNSA. V shed 6 bases and J 0 bases; nucleotides not matched to a gene: 11. The CDR3 is 18 amino acids. CDR3 residues: CASSSTGTSGTFSYEQYF. In DNA form, the CDR3 reads TGTGCCAGCAGTTCGACGGGGACTAGCGGGACCTTCTCCTACGAGCAGTACTTC.

The V gene is TRBV5-1, the J gene TRBJ1-1; D unresolved. CDR1 and CDR2 from the germline V gene are SGHRS and YFSETQ. V shed 3 bases and J shed 0 bases, with 12 bases lying between them. This CDR3 has 15 residues. CDR3: CASSSPGGVNTEAFF. CDR3 DNA sequence: TGCGCCAGCAGCTCTCCGGGCGGGGTGAACACTGAAGCTTTCTTT. Full variable domain (missing parts from reference TRBV5-1 and TRBJ1-1): KAGVTQTPRYLIKTRGQQVTLSCSPISGHRSVSWYQQTPGQGLQFLFEYFSETQRNKGNFPGRFSGRQFSNSRSEMNVSTLELGDSALYLCASSSPGGVNTEAFFGQGTRLTVV.

The chain has TRBV27 and TRBJ1-5; TRBD1 matches 12 bases. Trimming took 6 bases from V and 6 from J; bases not matched to a gene: 6. There are 15 residues in the CDR3. Germline V CDR1 and CDR2: MNHEY, SMNVEV (reference sequence). CDR3 DNA sequence: TGTGCCAGCAGAGTAACGGGACAGGGGGCTCAGCCCCAGCATTTT. This translates into CASRVTGQGAQPQHF.

The gene calls are TRBV9 and TRBJ2-1, with 9 bases lining up with TRBD2. CDR3 size: 15 residues. Trimming took 3 bases from V and 7 from J; bases not matched to a gene: 8. Germline lookup yields CDR1 SGDLS and CDR2 YYNGEE. The CDR3 region has the DNA TGTGCCAGCAGCGCAAGCGGGAGGAGTCAAAATGAGCAGTTCTTC. It yields the protein CASSASGRSQNEQFF.

This chain joins TRBV5-1 and TRBJ2-7; 7 bases are a match to TRBD1. The germline CDR1 and CDR2 sequences are SGHRS and YFSETQ. J was trimmed by 0 bases and V by 4 bases; bases with no gene match: 13. CDR3 length: 17 amino acids. In nucleotides, the CDR3 is TGCGCCAGCAGCGTTGGGGCTTACCGGGACAGCTCCTACGAGCAGTACTTC. Amino acid sequence: CASSVGAYRDSSYEQYF.

The V and J genes are TRBV6-5 and TRBJ1-2; tentatively, D is TRBD1 (5 bases). Germline V gene lookup returns CDR1 MNHEY and CDR2 SVGAGI. This CDR3 has 14 amino acids. Trimming left V 2 bases short and J 4 bases short, with 11 bases between. The CDR3 sequence: CASSYDQGGYGYTF. The CDR3 nucleotides read TGTGCCAGCAGTTACGATCAGGGAGGCTATGGCTACACCTTC.

The V call is TRBV6-4, the J call TRBJ2-1, with 8 positions matching TRBD2. The CDR3 runs to 13 residues. Trimming took 5 bases from V and 10 from J; bases not matched to a gene: 7. CDR1 and CDR2 (germline): MRHNA, SNTAGT. This CDR3 is CASSSETSGEQFF. For the CDR3, the DNA is TGTGCCAGCAGTTCTGAAACTAGCGGAGAGCAGTTCTTC.

This chain uses TRBV5-1 with TRBJ2-2; possible D gene TRBD2, 5 bases. The germline V gene encodes CDR1 SGHRS and CDR2 YFSETQ. The CDR3 loop spans 13 amino acids. Deletions cut 4 bases from V and 1 base from J, with 5 bases between. The CDR3 DNA sequence: TGCGCCAGCAGCCGGGAGAACACCGGGGAGCTGTTTTTT. Translated, it gives CASSRENTGELFF.

The chain joins TRBV13 to TRBJ2-7, with D possibly being TRBD1 (6 bases). The V end lost 2 bases, the J end lost 3 bases, and 11 bases lay between the germline ends. Germline loops: CDR1 PRHDT, CDR2 FYEKMQ (reference sequence). There are 14 residues in the CDR3. CDR3 coding DNA: TGTGCCAGCAGCTTATCTACAGGGATCTACGAGCAGTACTTC. Translation gives CASSLSTGIYEQYF.

The J gene is TRBJ2-1, the V gene TRBV15; 11 bases agree with TRBD2. Trimming took 5 bases from V and 0 from J; bases not matched to a gene: 3. The CDR3 contains 16 residues. Per the germline V gene, CDR1 is LNHNV and CDR2 is YYDKDF (reference sequence). CDR3 residues: CATSGGLADSYNEQFF. The CDR3 DNA sequence: TGTGCCACCAGCGGGGGACTAGCGGACTCCTACAATGAGCAGTTCTTC.

This clone was detected a few times. The genes are TRBV30 and TRBJ1-2, with a possible D match to TRBD1 (6 bases). Trimming took 5 bases from V and 8 from J, leaving 21 bases between them. Per germline, CDR1 GTSNPN and CDR2 SVGIG (reference sequence). The CDR3 extends over 14 amino acids. The CDR3 DNA follows: TGTGCCTGGGGCCAAACAGACAGGATTAGAGGCTACACCTTC. Translation: CAWGQTDRIRGYTF.

This chain connects TRBV4-3 to TRBJ2-4; D uncertain. V was shortened by 0 bases and J by 8 bases, with 17 bases between the two germline ends. The germline CDR1 and CDR2 sequences are LGHNA and YSLEER. The CDR3 consists of 16 residues. The CDR3: CASSQEPSPLGYIQYF. The CDR3 DNA reads TGCGCCAGCAGCCAAGAACCTAGTCCCCTCGGGTACATTCAGTACTTC.

This chain joins TRBV9 and TRBJ1-3, with D possibly being TRBD1 (6 bases). V gave up 4 bases and J gave up 0 bases, with 14 bases separating them. There are 16 residues in the CDR3. Germline V gene data show CDR1 as SGDLS and CDR2 as YYNGEE. The CDR3, as DNA: TGTGCCAGCAGCTTCCCGGACAGCCTCTCTGGAAACACCATATATTTT. Its protein is CASSFPDSLSGNTIYF.

The chain couples TRBV18 to TRBJ2-3, with unresolved D. The CDR3 is 13 residues long. Trimming took 6 bases from V and 1 from J, leaving 8 bases between them. CDR1 is KGHSH and CDR2 is LQKENI in the germline V gene. CDR3: CASSLRGTDTQYF. Written as DNA, the CDR3 is TGTGCCAGCTCCCTACGGGGCACAGATACGCAGTATTTT. Complete variable domain (other parts from reference TRBV18 and TRBJ2-3): NAGVMQNPRHLVRRRGQEARLRCSPMKGHSHVYWYRQLPEEGLKFMVYLQKENIIDESGMPKERFSAEFPKEGPSILRIQQVVRGDSAAYFCASSLRGTDTQYFGPGTRLTVL.

The chain uses TRBV5-1 and TRBJ2-5; TRBD2 aligns across 12 bases. The length of the CDR3 is 17 residues. With 0 bases clipped from V and 0 bases from J, the junction kept 3 bases outside the gene matches. Germline assignment: CDR1 SGHRS and CDR2 YFSETQ. The CDR3 loop is CASSLGTSGTDQETQYF. In nucleotides, the CDR3 is TGCGCCAGCAGCTTGGGGACTAGCGGGACCGACCAAGAGACCCAGTACTTC.

This rearrangement joins TRBV6-5 to TRBJ2-7; tentatively, D is TRBD1 (6 bases). Germline lookup yields CDR1 MNHEY and CDR2 SVGAGI. The CDR3 is 12 amino acids. Trimming removed 10 bases from V and 2 bases from J, with 12 bases in between. The CDR3 spells CATGQLPYEQYF. In DNA form, the CDR3 reads TGTGCCACCGGACAGCTTCCCTACGAGCAGTACTTC.

The chain recombines TRBV11-2 with TRBJ2-7; D gene unclear. The CDR3 has 16 amino acids. Germline-derived CDR1 and CDR2 are SGHAT and FQNNGV. V shed 1 base and J shed 0 bases, with 13 bases lying between them. CDR3 residues: CASSLVVGLSSYEQYF. The CDR3 DNA reads as TGTGCCAGCAGCTTAGTTGTGGGCCTGAGCTCCTACGAGCAGTACTTC.

The CDR3 DNA is TGTGCCATCAGAAACCGCCAGGCCGGGGGGACCCAGTACTTC. It specifies CAIRNRQAGGTQYF. This rearrangement joins TRBV10-3 to TRBJ2-5; possibly TRBD2 for D (6 bases). Germline CDR1 is ENHRY and CDR2 is SYGVKD. The CDR3 totals 14 residues. V lost 6 bases, J lost 7 bases, and 18 bases lay in between.

This clone was detected once. This chain joins TRBV7-2 and TRBJ2-5, with 9 bases identical to TRBD2. This CDR3 has 18 residues. The ends lost 5 bases at V and 2 bases at J; junction bases unmatched: 15. CDR1 and CDR2 (germline): SGHTA, FQGNSA. The CDR3 nucleotides read TGTGCCAGCAGCCCACTGGGGCTAGCGGGGTCCCGACAAGAGACCCAGTACTTC. It translates to CASSPLGLAGSRQETQYF.

This sequence joins TRBV5-1 and TRBJ2-7, with no clear D. V was trimmed by 0 bases and J by 2 bases, leaving 9 bases between them. The CDR3 contains 14 residues. The germline gives CDR1 SGHRS, CDR2 YFSETQ. The CDR3 loop reads CASSLGGGTYEQYF. The CDR3 nucleotides read TGCGCCAGCAGCTTGGGTGGCGGAACCTACGAGCAGTACTTC.